These 25 T cell receptor beta chains originate from one sample sequenced in a study of blood T cells in healthy people across ages. With a J-beta primer mix and a sample-barcoded 5' primer, a second PCR ran about 7 to 11 cycles. One entry per CDR3 protein results from TCRdb running MiXCR on the 5' RACE reads. The sample carries some 940,000 distinct CDR3 sequences, approximately 32% recorded once. Another study also made use of these data, one on T cells of mothers and their children.

Sequencing was done on a sample of blood. Receptors originate from a woman between 35 and 50 years old in good health.

In DNA, the CDR3 is TGTGCCACCCGACAGGGATGGTCCGGGGAGCTGTTTTTT. It specifies CATRQGWSGELFF. V is TRBV15 and J is TRBJ2-2, with TRBD1 matching 7 bases. The CDR3 sequence is 13 residues long. V shed 8 bases and J 6 bases; nucleotides not matched to a gene: 6. Germline V CDR1 and CDR2: LNHNV, YYDKDF (reference sequence). Full variable domain (outside the CDR3, taken from reference TRBV15 and TRBJ2-2): DAMVIQNPRYQVTQFGKPVTLSCSQTLNHNVMYWYQQKSSQAPKLLFHYYDKDFNNEADTPDNFQSRRPNTSFCFLDIRSPGLGDTAMYLCATRQGWSGELFFGEGSRLTVL.

This clonotype was picked up many times. The chain joins TRBV7-2 to TRBJ2-7; the match to TRBD1 covers 9 bases. CDR1 SGHTA and CDR2 FQGNSA come from the germline V gene. This CDR3 comprises 14 residues. Unmatched junction bases numbered 3, after V lost 4 bases and J lost 2 bases. CDR3 sequence (DNA): TGTGCCAGCAGCTACGGACAGGGGCCCTACGAGCAGTACTTC. The encoded protein is CASSYGQGPYEQYF.

This clonotype was picked up many times. V gene TRBV24-1 combines with J gene TRBJ2-7; weak D call: TRBD2 (6 bases). The germline V gene encodes CDR1 KGHDR and CDR2 SFDVKD. V lost 3 bases and J 7 bases, leaving 12 bases between the germline ends. CDR3 length: 13 residues. Here the CDR3 reads CATSDPPGTEQYF. The DNA of the CDR3 is TGTGCCACCAGTGATCCACCGGGGACTGAGCAGTACTTC.

The chain employs TRBV28 and TRBJ2-7, with 7 bases matching TRBD2. The CDR3 totals 17 residues. Germline CDR1 and CDR2: MDHEN and SYDVKM. V dropped 0 bases and J dropped 2; count of bases not matched to a gene: 10. CDR3 DNA sequence: TGTGCCAGCAGTTTATGGGAGGCGGGAGCGAACCCCTACGAGCAGTACTTC. It yields the protein CASSLWEAGANPYEQYF. The complete variable domain, with remaining parts taken from reference TRBV28 and TRBJ2-7, reads DVKVTQSSRYLVKRTGEKVFLECVQDMDHENMFWYRQDPGLGLRLIYFSYDVKMKEKGDIPEGYSVSREKKERFSLILESASTNQTSMYLCASSLWEAGANPYEQYFGPGTRLTVT.

This clonotype was observed many times. The chain has TRBV27 and TRBJ1-1, with TRBD1 identical over 9 bases. J was trimmed by 4 bases and V by 2 bases; bases with no gene match: 8. The V gene's germline CDR1 is MNHEY and CDR2 SMNVEV (reference sequence). CDR3 length equals 16 residues. CDR3 residues: CASSLGRGTGFTEAFF. The CDR3 DNA follows: TGTGCCAGCAGTTTAGGGCGGGGGACAGGGTTCACTGAAGCTTTCTTT.

The chain couples TRBV20-1 to TRBJ1-6; no clear D. Trimming pared 2 bases from V and 1 base from J, leaving 9 bases between. This CDR3 contains 15 residues. CDR1 is DFQATT, CDR2 SNEGSKA, per germline (reference sequence). CDR3 sequence (DNA): TGCAGTGCTAGATCCGAAGTGTCCTATAATTCACCCCTCCACTTT. Protein product: CSARSEVSYNSPLHF.

This clonotype was observed at least ten times. The chain joins TRBV28 to TRBJ2-5; 9 bases match TRBD2. Trimming at V came to 5 bases and at J to 1 base, leaving 8 bases not matched to a gene. Germline V gene data show CDR1 as MDHEN and CDR2 as SYDVKM. This CDR3 spans 16 amino acids. The CDR3 is CASSTILAGVQETQYF. The CDR3 coding sequence is TGTGCCAGCAGTACCATACTAGCGGGTGTCCAAGAGACCCAGTACTTC.

V gene TRBV5-1 combines with J gene TRBJ2-5; the D gene could be TRBD1 or TRBD2 (5 bases each). From germline, CDR1 is SGHRS and CDR2 YFSETQ. The germline V and J ends were trimmed by 6 bases and 4 bases, with 16 bases remaining between them. The CDR3 spans 14 residues. As DNA, the CDR3 is TGCGCCAGCACCACTCTTTTCGGGGCAGAGACCCAGTACTTC. It specifies CASTTLFGAETQYF.

There are many counts of this clonotype. This chain links TRBV7-8 with TRBJ2-1; D possibly corresponds to TRBD2 (5 bases). Between the trimmed V and J ends, which lost 3 bases and 0 bases, there was a span of 6 bases. Germline CDR1 is SGHVS and CDR2 is FQNEAQ. This CDR3 spans 14 amino acids. The CDR3 DNA reads as TGTGCCAGCAGCTTTGGACTCTCCTACAATGAGCAGTTCTTC. This encodes CASSFGLSYNEQFF.

This clonotype came up many times. The V call is TRBV11-2, the J call TRBJ2-1; D may be TRBD1 (5 bases). Trimming removed 4 bases at V and 9 bases at J, with 10 bases between. The CDR3 is 12 residues long. Germline V gene data show CDR1 as SGHAT and CDR2 as FQNNGV. The chain's CDR3 is CASSSWTTEQFF. The CDR3 DNA reads TGTGCCAGCAGCTCCTGGACAACTGAGCAGTTCTTC.

V usage is TRBV11-2 and J usage is TRBJ2-7, with 10 bases identical to TRBD1. V was pared by 6 bases and J by 4 bases, with 6 bases of the junction left unmatched. Per the germline V gene, CDR1 is SGHAT and CDR2 is FQNNGV. This CDR3 has 14 amino acids. The CDR3 bases are TGTGCCAGCAGTTCGGGACAGGGGATGTACGAGCAGTACTTC. Translation gives CASSSGQGMYEQYF.

This clonotype has a handful of counts. The chain is built from TRBV7-2 and TRBJ1-6, with TRBD1 matching 10 bases. Germline trimming cut 3 bases from V and 8 bases from J; bases unmatched to any gene: 7. The CDR3 runs to 16 residues. The V gene's germline CDR1 is SGHTA and CDR2 FQGNSA. CDR3 region: CASSFGQGGGDSPLHF. As DNA, the CDR3 is TGTGCCAGCAGCTTTGGACAGGGGGGTGGTGATTCACCCCTCCACTTT.

This clonotype was seen repeatedly, ten times or more. CDR3 coding DNA: TGCGCCAGCAGCTTGGCCGGAGGAACAGCCAACTACGAGCAGTACTTC. This sequence encodes CASSLAGGTANYEQYF. V usage is TRBV5-1 and J usage is TRBJ2-7, with D possibly TRBD2 on 5 matching bases. This CDR3 is built from 16 residues. From germline, CDR1 is SGHRS and CDR2 YFSETQ. V was shortened by 0 bases and J by 3 bases, with 16 bases between the two germline ends.

Regarding this clonotype: No conserved phenylalanine or tryptophan ends this CDR3, so it is likely a read error. The DNA is left out, because the CDR3 cannot be placed on it with certainty; the CDR3 is given as TCRdb lists it. The gene calls are TRBV11-2 and TRBJ2-7. The CDR3 contains 8 residues when both ends are counted. Germline V gene data show CDR1 as SGHAT and CDR2 as FQNNGV. This CDR3 is CASSDRHI.

V is TRBV5-1 and J is TRBJ1-1; D call uncertain. Trimming left V 1 base short and J 11 bases short, with 18 bases between. Germline assignment: CDR1 SGHRS and CDR2 YFSETQ. The CDR3 consists of 14 residues. The CDR3 coding sequence is TGCGCCAGCAGCTTGTCACCAGCAAGGGTTGAGGCTTTCTTT. The encoded protein is CASSLSPARVEAFF.

This clonotype was picked up many times. The genes are TRBV28 and TRBJ2-7; TRBD1 matches 7 bases. The CDR3 spans 14 residues. Trimming took 8 bases from V and 0 from J; bases not matched to a gene: 7. The germline gives CDR1 MDHEN, CDR2 SYDVKM. The CDR3 spells CASGKQGISYEQYF. CDR3 DNA: TGTGCCAGCGGTAAACAGGGGATCTCCTACGAGCAGTACTTC.

The rearrangement uses TRBV20-1 and TRBJ1-4, with 9 bases identical to TRBD1. Trimming at V came to 5 bases and at J to 4 bases, leaving 11 bases not matched to a gene. This CDR3 comprises 16 residues. Germline CDR1 and CDR2: DFQATT and SNEGSKA (reference sequence). As DNA, the CDR3 is TGCAGTGCTCCCGGGACAGGGAGGGCCTTTAATGAAAAACTGTTTTTT. Amino acid sequence: CSAPGTGRAFNEKLFF.

Concerning this clonotype itself: A read error may explain this, as a much larger clone is one base away. The CDR3 coding sequence is TGTGCCAGCAGCCTACCCGCGCGACTATCCATATACAATGAGCAGTTCTTC. Protein product: CASSLPARLSIYNEQFF. The rearrangement uses TRBV7-9 and TRBJ2-1, with a possible D match to TRBD2 (5 bases). The CDR3 is 17 residues long. CDR1 and CDR2 (germline): SEHNR, FQNEAQ (reference sequence). V was clipped by 5 bases and J by 4 bases, with 21 bases between them.

This chain connects TRBV21-1 to TRBJ2-6; the table assigns TRBD1, which was not confirmed against the DNA. TRBV21-1 is flagged as a pseudogene. The CDR3 has 19 residues. The CDR3 DNA sequence: TGTGCCCGCAGCACGAGGTTGGGGACGGGGAGCTCTGGGGCCAACGTCCTGACTTTC. Translation gives CARSTRLGTGSSGANVLTF.

This clonotype occurred many times. This chain uses TRBV15 with TRBJ2-5, with D uncertain. This CDR3 is 13 amino acids long. Germline V gene data show CDR1 as LNHNV and CDR2 as YYDKDF (reference sequence). V shed 0 bases and J shed 5 bases, with 7 bases lying between them. This chain's CDR3 is CATSRDITETQYF. Written as DNA, the CDR3 is TGTGCCACCAGCAGAGACATTACGGAGACCCAGTACTTC.

The V gene is TRBV7-2, the J gene TRBJ2-5; maybe TRBD2 (7 bases). V was trimmed by 2 bases and J by 7 bases, leaving 17 bases between them. CDR1 SGHTA and CDR2 FQGNSA come from the germline V gene. The CDR3 is 15 residues long. CDR3: CASSLITGGPRTQYF. The CDR3 coding sequence is TGTGCCAGCAGCTTAATCACCGGGGGGCCGAGGACCCAGTACTTC.

This clonotype showed up just a few times. Here the CDR3 DNA reads TGTGCCAGCAGGACAGGAAATAATTCACCCCTCCACTTT. It is translated as CASRTGNNSPLHF. The V gene is TRBV28, the J gene TRBJ1-6, with D tentatively TRBD1 (6 bases). Trimming shortened V by 6 bases and J by 5 bases, and 8 bases separated the two germline ends. This CDR3 has 13 residues. Germline V gene sequence: CDR1 MDHEN, CDR2 SYDVKM.

This clonotype has a handful of counts. The chain links TRBV5-1 to TRBJ2-5; no definite D call. The CDR3 consists of 16 residues. Trimming pared 1 base from V and 11 bases from J, leaving 24 bases between. Germline V lookup: CDR1 SGHRS, CDR2 YFSETQ. Here the CDR3 reads CASSLMPDLPYNEQYF. CDR3 coding DNA: TGCGCCAGCAGCTTGATGCCAGACCTACCTTACAATGAGCAGTACTTC.

In its sample, this clonotype was seen many times. This rearrangement joins TRBV20-1 to TRBJ2-7; D unresolved. This CDR3 has 13 residues. V was cut by 1 base and J by 5 bases, with 12 bases left in between. CDR1 and CDR2 from the germline V gene are DFQATT and SNEGSKA (reference sequence). CDR3 DNA: TGCAGTGCTAGAGTCGGATTCCGAGACGAGCAGTACTTC. It specifies CSARVGFRDEQYF.

The CDR3, as DNA: TGTGCCAGCAGCTTGAGGGTCTCGCTAGGCACTGAAGCTTTCTTT. Translated, it gives CASSLRVSLGTEAFF. This chain joins TRBV5-6 and TRBJ1-1; D gene uncertain. V was trimmed by 1 base and J by 4 bases, leaving 14 bases between them. This CDR3 contains 15 residues. The germline CDR1 and CDR2 sequences are SGHDT and YYEEEE.